Shown below are 32 T cell receptor beta chains from a single sample sequenced in a study of cytomegalovirus exposure and HLA in healthy donors. The study ran its PCR with 60 Vbeta and 13 Jbeta primers. Here immunoSEQ multiplex PCR was the method, and the copy in TCRdb shows in-frame clones only, minus some. The sample has about 110,000 clones, about 86% seen once. Sequenced input: PBMCs. The receptors were sampled from a woman aged 25 to 45 in good health and CMV-seronegative.

The chain has TRBV7-9 and TRBJ2-1; D possibly corresponds to TRBD2 (5 bases). Looked up from germline, CDR1 is SEHNR and CDR2 is FQNEAQ (reference sequence). The CDR3 totals 13 residues. V dropped 5 bases and J dropped 16 bases, with 21 bases sitting between them. The CDR3 DNA sequence: TGTGCCAGCAGCCCAGGACTCCCGACTGTACAATTCTTC. Translated, it gives CASSPGLPTVQFF.

V gene TRBV28 combines with J gene TRBJ1-2; a weak D match, TRBD1 (5 bases). V lost 6 bases and J lost 6, with 17 bases in between. The CDR3 totals 14 residues. Germline V lookup: CDR1 MDHEN, CDR2 SYDVKM. The CDR3 region has the DNA TGTGCCAGCAGCCCCCCTGACAGATTGGATGGCTACACCTTC. It encodes CASSPPDRLDGYTF.

The chain has TRBV7-9 and TRBJ2-5, with 8 bases identical to TRBD1. There are 16 residues in the CDR3. The V and J ends lost 4 bases and 1 base, in that order; junction bases with no gene match: 8. CDR1 and CDR2 from the germline V gene are SEHNR and FQNEAQ (reference sequence). The CDR3 nucleotides are TGTGCCAGCAGCTCCGGACAGGGTGGTACCCAAGAGACCCAGTACTTC. Translated: CASSSGQGGTQETQYF.

By sample share, this clone is medium-sized. The rearrangement uses TRBV27 and TRBJ2-1, with 11 bases that match TRBD2. CDR1 is MNHEY, CDR2 SMNVEV, per germline (reference sequence). J gave up 4 bases and V 6 bases, and 5 bases lay outside the gene matches. The CDR3 consists of 15 residues. The CDR3: CASSSGTSGYNEQFF. The CDR3 DNA follows: TGTGCCAGCAGCTCCGGGACTAGCGGTTACAATGAGCAGTTCTTC.

The chain joins TRBV7-2 to TRBJ1-4, with D perhaps matching TRBD1 (6 bases). Germline lookup yields CDR1 SGHTA and CDR2 FQGNSA. Trimming left V 6 bases short and J 7 bases short, with 18 bases between. The CDR3 loop spans 15 amino acids. Here the CDR3 DNA reads TGTGCCAGCAGTGATCGGGGGGGGGCGGGTGAAAAACTGTTTTTT. This gives the protein CASSDRGGAGEKLFF.

V is TRBV7-8 and J is TRBJ2-2; D is possibly TRBD1 (5 bases). Trimming removed 5 bases at V and 0 bases at J, with 19 bases between. There are 18 residues in the CDR3. The germline CDR1 and CDR2 sequences are SGHVS and FQNEAQ. CDR3 loop: CASSRHEGHNPNTGELFF. CDR3 nucleotides: TGTGCCAGCAGCCGTCATGAAGGACACAATCCGAACACCGGGGAGCTGTTTTTT.

The chain couples TRBV23-1 to TRBJ1-3, with TRBD1 as a possible D gene (6 bases). TRBV23-1 is given ORF status, its function remaining uncertain. The CDR3 length is 16 residues. V was clipped by 0 bases and J by 0 bases, with 9 bases between them. CDR3 loop: CASSQSRQASGNTIYF. DNA of the CDR3: TGCGCCAGCAGTCAATCGAGACAGGCCTCTGGAAACACCATATATTTT.

This clone was detected once. This chain uses TRBV6-1 with TRBJ2-1; weak D call: TRBD1 (6 bases). Germline V CDR1 and CDR2: MNHNS, SASEGT. CDR3 length: 17 amino acids. V lost 4 bases, J lost 2 bases, and 18 bases lay in between. CDR3 residues: CASSANRALDPYNEQFF. In DNA form, the CDR3 reads TGTGCCAGCAGTGCAAACAGGGCATTGGACCCCTACAATGAGCAGTTCTTC.

The chain joins TRBV4-1 to TRBJ2-1; 7 nucleotides agree with TRBD1. Germline V gives CDR1 MGHRA, CDR2 YSYEKL. J gave up 7 bases and V 4 bases, and 19 bases lay outside the gene matches. The CDR3 is 18 residues long. This chain's CDR3 is CASSPRTFWSTGENEQFF. In nucleotides, the CDR3 is TGCGCCAGCAGCCCACGAACATTTTGGTCAACAGGGGAAAATGAGCAGTTCTTC.

The chain couples TRBV28 to TRBJ2-3; 8 bases fit TRBD1. CDR1 and CDR2 from the germline V gene are MDHEN and SYDVKM. The CDR3 loop spans 15 amino acids. Trimming at V came to 8 bases and at J to 6 bases, leaving 13 bases not matched to a gene. CDR3 DNA: TGTGCCAGCCTAGCCCCGACAGGGGTATGGGATACGCAGTATTTT. This codes for CASLAPTGVWDTQYF.

The chain recombines TRBV10-3 with TRBJ2-2; TRBD2 aligns across 8 bases. Per germline, CDR1 ENHRY and CDR2 SYGVKD. The CDR3 runs 18 residues. V lost 8 bases, J lost 1 base, and 15 bases stayed unmatched. The CDR3 region is CAISGARAGVRNTGELFF. CDR3 in DNA: TGTGCCATCTCGGGGGCGCGAGCGGGAGTACGGAACACCGGGGAGCTGTTTTTT.

The V call is TRBV27, the J call TRBJ2-1, with 7 bases fitting TRBD1. CDR1 and CDR2 (germline): MNHEY, SMNVEV (reference sequence). This CDR3 comprises 14 residues. Unmatched junction bases numbered 10, after V lost 6 bases and J lost 8 bases. CDR3 residues: CASRVRGRIDEQFF. The CDR3 nucleotides are TGTGCCAGCAGGGTGAGGGGGCGCATCGATGAGCAGTTCTTC.

The CDR3 region has the DNA TGCGCCAGCAGCTTGGAGCCCCCCCCGGGGATCACTGAAGCTTTCTTT. Protein sequence: CASSLEPPPGITEAFF. V is TRBV5-1 and J is TRBJ1-1; D call uncertain. V was clipped by 0 bases and J by 4 bases, with 16 bases between them. The germline gives CDR1 SGHRS, CDR2 YFSETQ. The CDR3 covers 16 residues.

This sequence joins TRBV19 and TRBJ1-1; 8 bases are shared with TRBD1. J lost 7 bases, V lost 10 bases, and 11 bases had no gene match. Germline V gene sequence: CDR1 LNHDA, CDR2 SQIVND (reference sequence). This CDR3 has 13 residues. The CDR3 DNA is TGTGCCACGAGAGACAGGGGTTTCGTTGAAGCTTTCTTT. The encoded protein is CATRDRGFVEAFF. Together with reference TRBV19 and TRBJ1-1, the CDR3 gives the full variable domain: DGGITQSPKYLFRKEGQNVTLSCEQNLNHDAMYWYRQDPGQGLRLIYYSQIVNDFQKGDIAEGYSVSREKKESFPLTVTSAQKNPTAFYLCATRDRGFVEAFFGQGTRLTVV.

The chain employs TRBV7-2 and TRBJ2-2; a weak D match, TRBD2 (5 bases). CDR1 and CDR2 (germline): SGHTA, FQGNSA. V lost 3 bases, J lost 4 bases, and 6 bases lay in between. The CDR3 runs 13 residues. The CDR3 nucleotides are TGTGCCAGCAGCTTCGGAGGCACCGGGGAGCTGTTTTTT. The encoded protein is CASSFGGTGELFF.

The chain is built from TRBV6-1 and TRBJ1-1; TRBD1 agrees at 11 bases. Unmatched junction bases numbered 4, after V lost 3 bases and J lost 7 bases. The CDR3 spans 14 residues. Germline V gives CDR1 MNHNS, CDR2 SASEGT. CDR3 sequence (DNA): TGTGCCAGCAGTGAGCGGGACAGGGGGTATGAAGCTTTCTTT. It specifies CASSERDRGYEAFF.

The rearrangement uses TRBV4-1 and TRBJ1-2; a weak D match, TRBD1 (6 bases). CDR1 and CDR2 from the germline V gene are MGHRA and YSYEKL. Deletions cut 1 base from V and 8 bases from J, with 17 bases between. CDR3 length: 15 amino acids. The CDR3 nucleotides read TGCGCCAGCAGCCAAGTCGGTTCCAGGGGCGGAGGCTACACCTTC. Amino acid sequence: CASSQVGSRGGGYTF.

This clone was counted a few times. The genes are TRBV28 and TRBJ1-1; TRBD1 matches at 7 bases. With 7 bases clipped from V and 7 bases from J, the junction kept 9 bases outside the gene matches. Germline CDR1 reads MDHEN; CDR2 reads SYDVKM. The CDR3 covers 13 residues. The CDR3 loop reads CASIPGQYFEAFF. The CDR3 DNA sequence: TGTGCCAGCATTCCGGGACAGTATTTTGAAGCTTTCTTT.

The chain has TRBV6-6 and TRBJ2-7, with D tentatively TRBD1 (6 bases). Germline CDR1 reads MNHNY; CDR2 reads SVGAGI (reference sequence). Trimming stripped 6 bases from V and 6 bases from J, with 15 bases between. The CDR3 has 13 residues. This chain's CDR3 is CASSTPTGTEQYF. The CDR3 DNA is TGTGCCAGCAGCACCCCTACAGGGACCGAGCAGTACTTC.

This clone was recorded once. This chain joins TRBV7-2 and TRBJ2-7, with a tentative D call TRBD2 (6 bases). The germline V and J ends were trimmed by 0 bases and 5 bases, with 14 bases remaining between them. The CDR3 runs 15 residues. Germline CDR1 reads SGHTA; CDR2 reads FQGNSA. The CDR3 bases are TGTGCCAGCAGCTTAGCGCTTCGGGAGAGGCACGAGCAGTACTTC. Its translation is CASSLALRERHEQYF. Full variable domain (remainder filled in from reference TRBV7-2 and TRBJ2-7): GAGVSQSPSNKVTEKGKDVELRCDPISGHTALYWYRQSLGQGLEFLIYFQGNSAPDKSGLPSDRFSAERTGGSVSTLTIQRTQQEDSAVYLCASSLALRERHEQYFGPGTRLTVT.

This clone occurred a few times. The chain has TRBV10-3 and TRBJ2-3; 7 positions agree with TRBD1. Per the germline V gene, CDR1 is ENHRY and CDR2 is SYGVKD. The CDR3 contains 14 residues. The junction had 6 bases not matched to a gene; V was cut back by 8 bases and J by 1 base. The CDR3 DNA follows: TGTGCCATCGCGACCGGACAGGGCACAGATACGCAGTATTTT. This gives the protein CAIATGQGTDTQYF.

V and J are TRBV5-6 and TRBJ1-2; TRBD1 is a possible D gene (5 bases). CDR1 and CDR2 (germline): SGHDT, YYEEEE. The V end lost 6 bases, the J end lost 7 bases, and 16 bases lay between the germline ends. This CDR3 spans 13 amino acids. CDR3 region: CASNSVGRAGYTF. The DNA for the CDR3 is TGTGCCAGCAACTCGGTAGGCAGGGCTGGCTACACCTTC.

This chain joins TRBV4-1 and TRBJ2-7; perhaps TRBD2 as D (7 bases). The CDR3 length is 15 residues. V lost 4 bases and J 2 bases, leaving 15 bases between the germline ends. Germline assignment: CDR1 MGHRA and CDR2 YSYEKL. The CDR3 protein is CASSRLGGGPYEQYF. The CDR3 bases are TGCGCCAGCAGCCGCCTAGGGGGGGGACCCTACGAGCAGTACTTC.

This clone was seen once. The chain joins TRBV19 to TRBJ2-2; D not certain. The CDR3 has 13 residues. Trimming took 6 bases from V and 6 from J, leaving 11 bases between them. Germline V lookup: CDR1 LNHDA, CDR2 SQIVND (reference sequence). The CDR3 loop is CASRPSRAGELFF. Written as DNA, the CDR3 is TGTGCCAGTAGACCGAGTCGTGCCGGGGAGCTGTTTTTT.

The chain carries TRBV7-3 and TRBJ2-5, with TRBD1 identical over 11 bases. The CDR3 covers 15 residues. CDR1 is SGHTA and CDR2 is FQGTGA in the germline V gene. Germline trimming cut 5 bases from V and 5 bases from J; bases unmatched to any gene: 7. In DNA form, the CDR3 reads TGTGCCAGCAGCACCGGACAGGGGGCGGCGGAGACCCAGTACTTC. This gives the protein CASSTGQGAAETQYF.

The genes are TRBV7-2 and TRBJ2-5; 8 bases map to TRBD1. Losses at the gene ends were 5 bases for V and 5 bases for J; bases not matched to a gene: 7. The germline V gene has CDR1 SGHTA and CDR2 FQGNSA. The CDR3 sequence is 14 residues long. The CDR3 DNA is TGTGCCAGCAGCGGCAGGGGGCTGTGGGAGACCCAGTACTTC. Translated: CASSGRGLWETQYF.

The chain employs TRBV2 and TRBJ2-7; D is unresolved. Looked up from germline, CDR1 is SNHLY and CDR2 is FYNNEI. This CDR3 contains 13 residues. Deletions cut 6 bases from V and 6 bases from J, with 15 bases between. CDR3 DNA sequence: TGTGCCAGCAGCGCGGAACCTTTCAGCGAGCAGTACTTC. Translated: CASSAEPFSEQYF. Complete variable domain (other parts from reference TRBV2 and TRBJ2-7): EPEVTQTPSHQVTQMGQEVILRCVPISNHLYFYWYRQILGQKVEFLVSFYNNEISEKSEIFDDQFSVERPDGSNFTLKIRSTKLEDSAMYFCASSAEPFSEQYFGPGTRLTVT.

The chain links TRBV5-1 to TRBJ2-1, with 10 positions matching TRBD2. Trimming cost V 6 bases and J 8 bases; bases outside gene matches: 11. Germline V gives CDR1 SGHRS, CDR2 YFSETQ. The CDR3 has 15 amino acids. The CDR3 DNA sequence: TGCGCCAGCAAAGACCCGGGACTAGCGATCCATGAGCAGTTCTTC. This gives the protein CASKDPGLAIHEQFF.

V gene TRBV27 combines with J gene TRBJ2-7; D remains ambiguous. Germline V gene sequence: CDR1 MNHEY, CDR2 SMNVEV (reference sequence). The germline V and J ends were trimmed by 2 bases and 3 bases, with 8 bases remaining between them. This CDR3 has 13 amino acids. In nucleotides, the CDR3 is TGTGCCAGCAGTTTAGTTAGAGACTACGAGCAGTACTTC. Amino acid sequence: CASSLVRDYEQYF.

As for this clone: At one boundary the junction diverges from the germline segment, which might be a read error. The rearrangement links TRBV29-1 to TRBJ2-7; 8 bases are a match to TRBD1. Germline-derived CDR1 and CDR2 are SQVTM and ANQGSEA. The length of the CDR3 is 15 residues. The CDR3 is CSVADWTGSGYERYF. For the CDR3, the DNA is TGCAGCGTTGCCGACTGGACAGGGTCGGGCTACGAGCGGTACTTC.

The genes are TRBV27 and TRBJ2-4; 9 bases line up with TRBD1. J was trimmed by 9 bases and V by 1 base; bases with no gene match: 7. The CDR3 runs 15 residues. Germline loops: CDR1 MNHEY, CDR2 SMNVEV (reference sequence). CDR3 in DNA: TGTGCCAGCAGTTTATTGCGAACAGGGGGCGGCATTCAGTACTTC. This encodes CASSLLRTGGGIQYF.

The chain links TRBV5-1 to TRBJ2-2; D gene unclear. Germline CDR1 SGHRS, CDR2 YFSETQ. Trimming removed 1 base from V and 1 base from J, with 8 bases in between. The CDR3 is 15 residues long. The CDR3 DNA reads TGCGCCAGCAGCTTGATTGCAGAGAACACCGGGGAGCTGTTTTTT. Its translation: CASSLIAENTGELFF.